This T cell receptor (beta chain) was captured by sequencing in a study of patients and donors after allogeneic stem cell transplantation. CDR3 length: 15 residues. Germline values: CDR1 SNHLY, CDR2 FYNNEI. V was clipped by 1 base and J by 0 bases, with 7 bases between them. TCRdb fed the RT-PCR reads into MiXCR, producing one record per CDR3 protein. Found here are roughly 30,000 distinct CDR3 sequences, over 6.5% of them singletons; the top ten hold approximately 35%. This clonotype was recorded many times. The receptor was isolated from a human donor who was either an allogeneic HSCT recipient or a stem cell or donor lymphocyte infusion donor (not recorded which). It is not recorded whose cells these are; they may come from a transplant donor. The chain joins TRBV2 to TRBJ1-3; D not certain. The specimen sequenced was blood, either unsorted or a sorted T cell fraction (not recorded which). CDR3 region: CASSEGWSSGNTIYF. As DNA, the CDR3 is TGTGCCAGCAGTGAAGGTTGGAGCTCTGGAAACACCATATATTTT.